This TCR beta chain derives from a study of monozygotic twins with inflammatory bowel disease. TCRdb re-analyzed the 5' RACE reads; it lists each CDR3 protein once, without DNA. This sample carries roughly 150,000 distinct CDR3 sequences, with 2.4% going to the ten biggest clones. Germline loops: CDR1 MNHEY, CDR2 SMNVEV (reference sequence). The CDR3 covers 18 residues. This chain uses TRBV27 with TRBJ2-1; without DNA, the TCRdb call of TRBD2 cannot be checked. This clonotype was obtained from a human donor with ulcerative colitis or Crohn's disease, or a healthy co-twin of an affected twin (not recorded which). Input material: blood. This chain's CDR3 is CASSLHPPVKSHYNEQFF.